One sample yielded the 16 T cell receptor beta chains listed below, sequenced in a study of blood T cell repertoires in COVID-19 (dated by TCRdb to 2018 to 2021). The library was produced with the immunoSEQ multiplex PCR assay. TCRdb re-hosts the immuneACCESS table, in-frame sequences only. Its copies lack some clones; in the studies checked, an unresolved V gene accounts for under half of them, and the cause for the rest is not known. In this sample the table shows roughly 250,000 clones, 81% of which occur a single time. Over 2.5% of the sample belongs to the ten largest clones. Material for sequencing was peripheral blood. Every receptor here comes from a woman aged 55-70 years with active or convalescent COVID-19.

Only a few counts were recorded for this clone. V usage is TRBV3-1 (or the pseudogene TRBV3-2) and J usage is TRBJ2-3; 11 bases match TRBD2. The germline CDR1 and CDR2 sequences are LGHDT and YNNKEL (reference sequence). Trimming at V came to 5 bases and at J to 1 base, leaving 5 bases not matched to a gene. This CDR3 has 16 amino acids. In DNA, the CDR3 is TGTGCCAGCAGCTACCTAGCGGGGGGCCGCACAGATACGCAGTATTTT. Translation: CASSYLAGGRTDTQYF.

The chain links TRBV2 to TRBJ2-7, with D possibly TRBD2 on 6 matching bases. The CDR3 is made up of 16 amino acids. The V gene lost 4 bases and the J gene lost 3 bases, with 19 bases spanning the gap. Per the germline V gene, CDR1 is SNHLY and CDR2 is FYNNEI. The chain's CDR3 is CASSGKITEGGYEQYF. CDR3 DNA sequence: TGTGCCAGCAGTGGTAAAATCACCGAGGGAGGCTACGAGCAGTACTTC. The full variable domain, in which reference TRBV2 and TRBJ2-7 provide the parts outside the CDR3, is EPEVTQTPSHQVTQMGQEVILRCVPISNHLYFYWYRQILGQKVEFLVSFYNNEISEKSEIFDDQFSVERPDGSNFTLKIRSTKLEDSAMYFCASSGKITEGGYEQYFGPGTRLTVT.

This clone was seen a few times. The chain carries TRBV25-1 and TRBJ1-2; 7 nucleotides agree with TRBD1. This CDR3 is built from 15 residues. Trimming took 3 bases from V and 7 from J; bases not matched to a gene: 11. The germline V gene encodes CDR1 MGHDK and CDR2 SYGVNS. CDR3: CASSDRQGGGSGYTF. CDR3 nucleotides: TGTGCCAGCAGTGACCGACAGGGAGGTGGAAGTGGCTACACCTTC.

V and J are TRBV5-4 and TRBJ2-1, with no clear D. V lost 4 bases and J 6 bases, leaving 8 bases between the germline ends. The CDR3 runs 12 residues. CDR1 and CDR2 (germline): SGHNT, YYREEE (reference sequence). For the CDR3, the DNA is TGTGCCAGCAGCCTCCTTCCCAATGAGCAGTTCTTC. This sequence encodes CASSLLPNEQFF.

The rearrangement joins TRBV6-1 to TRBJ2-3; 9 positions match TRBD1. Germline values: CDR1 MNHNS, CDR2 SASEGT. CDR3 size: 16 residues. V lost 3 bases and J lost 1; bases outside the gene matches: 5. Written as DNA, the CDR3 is TGTGCCAGCAGTGAGGGGACAGGGCTCGGCACAGATACGCAGTATTTT. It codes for CASSEGTGLGTDTQYF.

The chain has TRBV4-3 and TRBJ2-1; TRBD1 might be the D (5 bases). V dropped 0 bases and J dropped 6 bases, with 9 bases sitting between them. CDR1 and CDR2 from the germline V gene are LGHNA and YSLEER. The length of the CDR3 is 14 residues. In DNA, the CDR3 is TGCGCCAGCAGCCAAGATCGACAGTCCAATGAGCAGTTCTTC. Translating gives CASSQDRQSNEQFF.

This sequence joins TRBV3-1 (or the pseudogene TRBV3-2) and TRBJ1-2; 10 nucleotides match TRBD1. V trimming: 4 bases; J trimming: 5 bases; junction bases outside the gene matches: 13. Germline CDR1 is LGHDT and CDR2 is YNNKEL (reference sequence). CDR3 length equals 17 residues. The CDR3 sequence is CASSPSSGTGERYGYTF. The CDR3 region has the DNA TGTGCCAGCAGCCCTTCCTCCGGGACAGGGGAAAGGTATGGCTACACCTTC.

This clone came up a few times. CDR3 amino acids: CASSWDREGTEAFF. The CDR3 DNA is TGTGCCAGCAGCTGGGACAGGGAAGGGACTGAAGCTTTCTTT. The chain carries TRBV11-3 and TRBJ1-1; 9 nucleotides line up with TRBD1. CDR3 length: 14 amino acids. Germline CDR1 reads SGHNT; CDR2 reads YENEEA. Unmatched junction bases numbered 5, after V lost 4 bases and J lost 5 bases. The full variable domain, completed using reference TRBV11-3 and TRBJ1-1, is EAGVVQSPRYKIIEKKQPVAFWCNPISGHNTLYWYLQNLGQGPELLIRYENEEAVDDSQLPKDRFSAERLKGVDSTLKIQPAELGDSAVYLCASSWDREGTEAFFGQGTRLTVV.

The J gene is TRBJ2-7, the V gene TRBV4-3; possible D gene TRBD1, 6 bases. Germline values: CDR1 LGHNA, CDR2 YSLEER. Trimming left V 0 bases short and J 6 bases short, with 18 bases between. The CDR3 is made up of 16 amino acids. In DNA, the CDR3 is TGCGCCAGCAGCCAAGACCCCCAACAGGGATGGCGCGAGCAGTACTTC. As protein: CASSQDPQQGWREQYF.

The CDR3 region has the DNA TGTGCCAGCTCACCACCGGGCGCAGATACGCAGTATTTT. It specifies CASSPPGADTQYF. The gene calls are TRBV18 and TRBJ2-3, with no clear D. CDR3 length: 13 amino acids. Germline V CDR1 and CDR2: KGHSH, LQKENI. V shed 0 bases and J shed 4 bases, with 5 bases lying between them.

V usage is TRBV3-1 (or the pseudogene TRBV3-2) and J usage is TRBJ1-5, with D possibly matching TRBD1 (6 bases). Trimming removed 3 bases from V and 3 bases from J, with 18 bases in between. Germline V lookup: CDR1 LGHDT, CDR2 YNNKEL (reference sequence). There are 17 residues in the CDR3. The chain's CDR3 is CASSQRGRGGDNQPQHF. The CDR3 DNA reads TGTGCCAGCAGCCAGCGAGGGAGGGGGGGGGACAATCAGCCCCAGCATTTT.

Here the CDR3 DNA reads TGTGCCAGCAGTTACTTTCGGCAGGGGGCCGATGAGCAGTTCTTC. This sequence encodes CASSYFRQGADEQFF. The chain has TRBV6-6 and TRBJ2-1; 8 bases align to TRBD1. The ends lost 1 base at V and 8 bases at J; junction bases unmatched: 7. The CDR3 sequence is 15 residues long. The germline gives CDR1 MNHNY, CDR2 SVGAGI (reference sequence).

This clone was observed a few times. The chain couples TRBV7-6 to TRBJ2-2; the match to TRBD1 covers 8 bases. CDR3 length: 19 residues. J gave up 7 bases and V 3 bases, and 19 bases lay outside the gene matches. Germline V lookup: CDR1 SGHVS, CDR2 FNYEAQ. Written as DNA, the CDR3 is TGTGCCAGCAGCTTCCGTCCCGGGACAGGTTTTAGGGGTAGCGGGGAGCTGTTTTTT. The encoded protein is CASSFRPGTGFRGSGELFF.

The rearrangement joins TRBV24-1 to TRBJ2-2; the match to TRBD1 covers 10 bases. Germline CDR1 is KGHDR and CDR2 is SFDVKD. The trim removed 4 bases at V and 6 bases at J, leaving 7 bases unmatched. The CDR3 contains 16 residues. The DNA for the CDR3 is TGTGCCACCAGTGAGACAGGGGGCGCAGTACCCGGGGAGCTGTTTTTT. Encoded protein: CATSETGGAVPGELFF.

CDR3 region: CASSLSGRNSPLHF. Here the CDR3 DNA reads TGTGCCAGCAGCTTGAGCGGGCGAAATTCACCCCTCCACTTT. This chain connects TRBV5-5 to TRBJ1-6; D uncertain. Germline V lookup: CDR1 SGHKS, CDR2 YYEKEE (reference sequence). There are 14 residues in the CDR3. The V and J ends lost 1 base and 7 bases respectively, with 9 bases between them. Full variable domain (remainder filled in from reference TRBV5-5 and TRBJ1-6): DAGVTQSPTHLIKTRGQQVTLRCSPISGHKSVSWYQQVLGQGPQFIFQYYEKEERGRGNFPDRFSARQFPNYSSELNVNALLLGDSALYLCASSLSGRNSPLHFGNGTRLTVT.

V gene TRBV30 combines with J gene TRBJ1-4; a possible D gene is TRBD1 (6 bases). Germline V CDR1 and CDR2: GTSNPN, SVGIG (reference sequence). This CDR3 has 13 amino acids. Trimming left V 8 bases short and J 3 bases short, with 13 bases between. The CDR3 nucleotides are TGTGCCGGCGCAGGGGACGCTAATGAAAAACTGTTTTTT. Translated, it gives CAGAGDANEKLFF. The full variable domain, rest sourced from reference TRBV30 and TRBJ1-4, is SQTIHQWPATLVQPVGSPLSLECTVEGTSNPNLYWYRQAAGRGLQLLFYSVGIGQISSEVPQNLSASRPQDRQFILSSKKLLLSDSGFYLCAGAGDANEKLFFGSGTQLSVL.